This T cell receptor beta chain comes out of a study of blood T cell repertoires in COVID-19. Across the study: Collection of acute and convalescent COVID-19 samples took place in the United States, Italy and Spain.

V lost 1 base and J lost 6; bases outside the gene matches: 5. This CDR3 has 14 amino acids. Germline loops: CDR1 SGHTA, CDR2 FQGNSA. Data came from immunoSEQ multiplex PCR; TCRdb stores just in-frame clones and leaves some out. The repertoire consists of roughly 220,000 clones, with about 78% occurring once and the leading ten covering less than 7%. This chain links TRBV7-2 with TRBJ2-5, with 7 bases fitting TRBD1. Material for sequencing was peripheral blood. This receptor was taken from a woman in her 70s with acute or convalescent COVID-19. This CDR3 is CASSLEGGAKTQYF. The CDR3, as DNA: TGTGCCAGCAGCTTAGAAGGGGGCGCAAAGACCCAGTACTTC.